This TCR beta chain emerged from a study of blood T cells in healthy people across ages. Study-level points and caveats: Per million T cells, TCR beta diversity dropped about linearly as age rose.

Together with a sample-barcoded 5' primer, a J-beta primer mix was included in a second PCR lasting 7 to 11 cycles. TCRdb itself ran the 5' RACE reads through MiXCR, one entry per CDR3 protein. In the table there are 650,000 to 1,000,000 distinct CDR3 sequences, under 40% of which are singletons. This clonotype has at least ten counts. Antigen unknown. The CDR3 runs 14 residues. V was clipped by 4 bases and J by 2 bases; unmatched bases: 7. Germline V lookup: CDR1 DFQATT, CDR2 SNEGSKA (reference sequence). The TCR was taken from a man between 18 and 35 years old in good health. The J gene is TRBJ2-7, the V gene TRBV20-1, with 8 bases aligning to TRBD1. The specimen was blood. Here the CDR3 reads CSATGQAGTYEQYF. The DNA of the CDR3 is TGCAGTGCTACGGGACAGGCAGGAACCTACGAGCAGTACTTC.